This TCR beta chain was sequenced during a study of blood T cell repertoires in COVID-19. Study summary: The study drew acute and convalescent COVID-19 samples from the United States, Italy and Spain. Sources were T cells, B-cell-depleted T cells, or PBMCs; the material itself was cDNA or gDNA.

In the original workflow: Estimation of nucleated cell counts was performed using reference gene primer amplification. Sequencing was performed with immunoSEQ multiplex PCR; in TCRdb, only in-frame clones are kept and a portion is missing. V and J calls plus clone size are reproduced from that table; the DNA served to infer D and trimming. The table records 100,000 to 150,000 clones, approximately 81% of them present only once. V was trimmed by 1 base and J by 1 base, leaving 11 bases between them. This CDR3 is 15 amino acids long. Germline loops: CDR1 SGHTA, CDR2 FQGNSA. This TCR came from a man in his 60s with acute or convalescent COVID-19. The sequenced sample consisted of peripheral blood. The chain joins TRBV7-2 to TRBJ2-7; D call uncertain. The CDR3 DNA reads TGTGCCAGCAGCTTAGGTCAGGCGAGATCCTACGAGCAGTACTTC. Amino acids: CASSLGQARSYEQYF.